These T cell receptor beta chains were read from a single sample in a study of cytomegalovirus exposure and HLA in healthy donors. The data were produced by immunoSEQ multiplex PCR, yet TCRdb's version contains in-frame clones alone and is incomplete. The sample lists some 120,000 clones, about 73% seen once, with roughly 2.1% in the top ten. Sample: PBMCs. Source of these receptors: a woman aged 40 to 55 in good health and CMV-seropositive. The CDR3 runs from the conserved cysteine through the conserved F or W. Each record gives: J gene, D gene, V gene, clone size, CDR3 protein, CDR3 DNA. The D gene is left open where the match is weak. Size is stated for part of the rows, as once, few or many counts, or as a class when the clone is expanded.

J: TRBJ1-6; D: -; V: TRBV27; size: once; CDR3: CASSFAGIRGSPLHF; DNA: TGTGCCAGCAGTTTCGCAGGGATTCGCGGTTCACCCCTCCACTTT
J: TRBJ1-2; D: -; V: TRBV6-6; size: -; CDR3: CASSIIREAYGYTF; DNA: TGTGCCAGCAGCATAATTCGAGAAGCCTATGGCTACACCTTC
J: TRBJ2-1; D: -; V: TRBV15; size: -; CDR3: CATTISSYNEQFF; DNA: TGTGCCACCACTATAAGCTCCTACAATGAGCAGTTCTTC
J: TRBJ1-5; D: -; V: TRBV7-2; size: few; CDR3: CASSFSRGSNQPQHF; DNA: TGTGCCAGCAGCTTCAGCCGAGGCAGCAATCAGCCCCAGCATTTT
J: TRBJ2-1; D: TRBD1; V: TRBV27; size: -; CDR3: CASSLEGQGYNEQFF; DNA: TGTGCCAGCAGTTTGGAAGGACAGGGGTACAATGAGCAGTTCTTC
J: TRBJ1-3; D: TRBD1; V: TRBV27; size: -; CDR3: CASSPRTGAGNTIYF; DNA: TGTGCCAGCAGTCCTCGGACAGGGGCTGGAAACACCATATATTTT
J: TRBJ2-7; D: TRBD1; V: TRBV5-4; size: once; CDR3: CASSRGQGSHEQYF; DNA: TGTGCCAGCAGCCGGGGACAGGGAAGCCACGAGCAGTACTTC
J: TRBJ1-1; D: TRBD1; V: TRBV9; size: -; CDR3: CASSVMGQGNTEAFF; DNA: TGTGCCAGCAGCGTAATGGGACAGGGTAACACTGAAGCTTTCTTT
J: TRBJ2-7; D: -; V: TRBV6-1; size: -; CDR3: CASSEQGIKYEQYF; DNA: TGTGCCAGCAGTGAACAGGGGATCAAGTACGAGCAGTACTTC
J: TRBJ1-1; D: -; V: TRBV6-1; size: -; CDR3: CASSAREGGEAFF; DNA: TGTGCCAGCAGTGCGAGGGAGGGAGGTGAAGCTTTCTTT
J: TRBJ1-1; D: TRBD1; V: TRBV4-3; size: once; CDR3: CASSQDDRVDEAFF; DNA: TGCGCCAGCAGCCAAGATGACAGGGTTGATGAAGCTTTCTTT
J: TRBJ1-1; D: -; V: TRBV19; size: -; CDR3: CASSIVGGGLRWNTEAFF; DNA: TGTGCCAGTAGTATAGTCGGCGGGGGCCTTAGGTGGAACACTGAAGCTTTCTTT
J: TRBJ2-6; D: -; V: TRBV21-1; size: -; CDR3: CASTTHRGAGRPSGANVLTF; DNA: TGTGCCAGCACCACACACAGGGGGGCAGGGCGGCCCTCTGGGGCCAACGTCCTGACTTTC
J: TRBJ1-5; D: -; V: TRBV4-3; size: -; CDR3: CASSQGPGGDQPQHF; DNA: TGCGCCAGCAGCCAAGGCCCTGGGGGGGATCAGCCCCAGCATTTT
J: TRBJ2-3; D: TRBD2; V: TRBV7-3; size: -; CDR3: CASSSGLAGPGGTQYF; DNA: TGTGCCAGCAGCTCCGGACTAGCGGGTCCCGGGGGCACGCAGTATTTT
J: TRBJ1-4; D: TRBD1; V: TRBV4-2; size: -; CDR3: CASSPHGTGPGELFF; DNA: TGTGCCAGCAGCCCACACGGGACAGGGCCGGGTGAACTGTTTTTT
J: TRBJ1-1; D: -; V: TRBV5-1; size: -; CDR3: CASSSGIPGEAFF; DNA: TGCGCCAGCAGCTCCGGGATACCGGGTGAAGCTTTCTTT
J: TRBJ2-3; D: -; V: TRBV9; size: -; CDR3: CASSLGDFPGGTDTQYF; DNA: TGTGCCAGCAGCCTGGGGGACTTCCCTGGGGGCACAGATACGCAGTATTTT
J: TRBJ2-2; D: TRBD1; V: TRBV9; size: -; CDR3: CASRGQTNTGELFF; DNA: TGTGCCAGCAGGGGACAGACGAACACCGGGGAGCTGTTTTTT
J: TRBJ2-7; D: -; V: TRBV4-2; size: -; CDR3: CASSQDPGEKQYF; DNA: TGTGCCAGCAGCCAAGATCCCGGTGAGAAGCAGTACTTC
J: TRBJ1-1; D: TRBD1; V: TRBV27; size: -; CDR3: CASSLRGTGLGNTEAFF; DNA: TGTGCCAGCAGTTTACGGGGGACAGGGCTAGGGAACACTGAAGCTTTCTTT
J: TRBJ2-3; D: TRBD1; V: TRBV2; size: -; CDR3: CASSRDRGFDTDTQYF; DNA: TGTGCCAGCAGTAGGGACAGGGGTTTTGATACAGATACGCAGTATTTT
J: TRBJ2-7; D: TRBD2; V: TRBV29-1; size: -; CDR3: CSVEGLLAGDVLEQYF; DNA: TGCAGCGTTGAGGGACTACTAGCGGGAGACGTTCTCGAGCAGTACTTC
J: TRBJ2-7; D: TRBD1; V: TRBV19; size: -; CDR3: CASSIQGERYEQYF; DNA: TGTGCCAGTAGTATACAGGGGGAGAGGTACGAGCAGTACTTC
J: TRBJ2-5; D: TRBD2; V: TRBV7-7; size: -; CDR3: CASSLGRRGSGETQYF; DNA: TGTGCCAGCAGCTTAGGTCGGCGGGGGAGCGGAGAGACCCAGTACTTC
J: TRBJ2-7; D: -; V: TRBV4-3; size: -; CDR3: CASSQIIAGVGYEQYF; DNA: TGCGCCAGCAGCCAAATAATAGCAGGGGTGGGTTACGAGCAGTACTTC
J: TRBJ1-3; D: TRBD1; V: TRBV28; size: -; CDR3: CASRDASGQGYGNTIYF; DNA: TGTGCCAGCAGGGACGCCTCGGGACAGGGTTATGGAAACACCATATATTTT
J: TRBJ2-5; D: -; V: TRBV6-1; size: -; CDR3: CASSVEGLSVETQYF; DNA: TGTGCCAGCAGTGTGGAGGGCTTGAGCGTGGAGACCCAGTACTTC
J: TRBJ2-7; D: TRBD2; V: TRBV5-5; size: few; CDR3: CASSDSSGGAYEQYF; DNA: TGTGCCAGCAGCGACTCTAGCGGGGGGGCCTACGAGCAGTACTTC
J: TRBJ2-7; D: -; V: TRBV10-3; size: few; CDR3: CAISESAEQYF; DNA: TGTGCCATCAGTGAGTCAGCTGAGCAGTACTTC
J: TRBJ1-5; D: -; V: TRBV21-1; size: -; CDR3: CASSKPGDSNQPQHF; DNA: TGTGCCAGCAGCAAACCAGGGGATAGCAATCAGCCCCAGCATTTT
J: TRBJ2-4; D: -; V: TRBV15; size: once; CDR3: CATSRSPNRELAKNIQYF; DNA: TGTGCCACCAGCAGGAGTCCGAACCGGGAGCTAGCCAAAAACATTCAGTACTTC
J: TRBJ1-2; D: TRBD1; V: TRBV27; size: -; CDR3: CASRRQGQGGGYTF; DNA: TGTGCCAGCAGAAGACAGGGACAGGGAGGAGGCTACACCTTC
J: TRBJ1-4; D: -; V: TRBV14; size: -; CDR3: CASSQGAITNEKLFF; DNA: TGTGCCAGCAGCCAAGGGGCGATAACTAATGAAAAACTGTTTTTT
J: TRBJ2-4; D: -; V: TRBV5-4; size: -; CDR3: CASSLGTQGLAKNIQYF; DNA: TGTGCCAGCAGCTTGGGGACCCAGGGACTAGCCAAAAACATTCAGTACTTC
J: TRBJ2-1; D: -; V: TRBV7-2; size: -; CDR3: CASSLVNNEQFF; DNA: TGTGCCAGCAGCTTAGTAAACAATGAGCAGTTCTTC
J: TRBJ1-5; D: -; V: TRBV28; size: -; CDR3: CAIQPRQFTYSNQPQHF; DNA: TGTGCCATCCAGCCCAGACAGTTTACTTATAGCAATCAGCCCCAGCATTTT
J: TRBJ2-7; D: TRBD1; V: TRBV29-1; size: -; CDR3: CSTTGQGSEQYF; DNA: TGCAGCACAACGGGACAGGGCAGCGAGCAGTACTTC
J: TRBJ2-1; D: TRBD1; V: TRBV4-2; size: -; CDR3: CASSQGHRDSWVNEQFF; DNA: TGTGCCAGCAGCCAAGGACATCGGGACAGCTGGGTCAATGAGCAGTTCTTC
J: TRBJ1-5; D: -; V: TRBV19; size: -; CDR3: CASSITDGLGQPQHF; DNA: TGTGCCAGTAGTATAACCGACGGTCTAGGTCAGCCCCAGCATTTT
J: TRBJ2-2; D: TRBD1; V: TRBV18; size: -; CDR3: CASSRTGEGELFF; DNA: TGTGCCAGCTCGCGCACAGGGGAAGGGGAGCTGTTTTTT
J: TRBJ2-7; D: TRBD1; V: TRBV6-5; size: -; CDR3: CASSRTGGDEQYF; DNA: TGTGCCAGCAGTAGGACAGGGGGCGACGAGCAGTACTTC
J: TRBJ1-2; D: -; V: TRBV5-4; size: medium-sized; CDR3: CASSLEGFPNYGYTF; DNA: TGTGCCAGCAGCTTGGAGGGGTTCCCTAACTATGGCTACACCTTC
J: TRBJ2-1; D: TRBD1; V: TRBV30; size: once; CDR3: CAWSGQGDNEQFF; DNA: TGTGCCTGGAGTGGCCAGGGGGACAATGAGCAGTTCTTC
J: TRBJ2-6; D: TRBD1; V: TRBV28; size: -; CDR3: CASRRGRGPNSGANVLTF; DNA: TGTGCCAGCAGGCGGGGCAGGGGGCCTAACTCTGGGGCCAACGTCCTGACTTTC
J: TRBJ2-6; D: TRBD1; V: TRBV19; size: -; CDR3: CASSDRGSSGANVLTF; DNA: TGTGCCAGTAGCGACAGGGGGAGCTCTGGGGCCAACGTCCTGACTTTC
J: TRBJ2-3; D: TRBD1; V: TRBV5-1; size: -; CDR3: CASSLWTGKTDTQYF; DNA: TGCGCCAGCAGCTTGTGGACAGGGAAGACAGATACGCAGTATTTT
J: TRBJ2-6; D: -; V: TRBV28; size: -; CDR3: CASSLEGSGANVLTF; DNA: TGTGCCAGCAGTTTAGAGGGCTCTGGGGCCAACGTCCTGACTTTC
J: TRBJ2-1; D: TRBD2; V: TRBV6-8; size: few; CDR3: CASSYYRTSPYNEQFF; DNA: TGTGCCAGCAGTTACTATCGGACTAGTCCGTACAATGAGCAGTTCTTC
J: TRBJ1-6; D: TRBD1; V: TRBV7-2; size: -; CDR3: CASSLQGGNSPLHF; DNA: TGTGCCAGCAGCTTACAGGGGGGTAATTCACCCCTCCACTTT
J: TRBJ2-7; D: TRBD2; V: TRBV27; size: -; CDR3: CASRPWGTSSYEQYF; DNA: TGTGCCAGCAGACCATGGGGGACTAGCTCCTACGAGCAGTACTTC
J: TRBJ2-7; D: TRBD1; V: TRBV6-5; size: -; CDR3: CASTKPGTGGYEQYF; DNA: TGTGCCAGCACGAAGCCCGGGACAGGGGGCTACGAGCAGTACTTC
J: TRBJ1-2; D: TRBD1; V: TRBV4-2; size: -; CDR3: CASSETGGYGYTF; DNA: TGTGCCAGCAGCGAGACAGGGGGCTATGGCTACACCTTC
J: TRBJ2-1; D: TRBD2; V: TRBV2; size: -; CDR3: CASSEALGGVISGGTRTYNEQFF; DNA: TGTGCCAGCAGTGAAGCGCTAGGGGGGGTAATAAGCGGGGGAACAAGAACTTACAATGAGCAGTTCTTC
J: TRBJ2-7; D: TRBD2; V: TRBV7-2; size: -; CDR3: CASREWTSGYEQYF; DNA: TGTGCCAGCAGGGAGTGGACTAGCGGCTACGAGCAGTACTTC
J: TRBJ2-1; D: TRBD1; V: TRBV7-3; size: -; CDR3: CASSFRGSYNEQFF; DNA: TGTGCCAGCAGCTTCAGGGGGTCTTACAATGAGCAGTTCTTC
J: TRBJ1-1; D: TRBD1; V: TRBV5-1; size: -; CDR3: CASSRRPGQGTEAFF; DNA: TGCGCCAGCAGCCGGAGACCGGGACAGGGGACTGAAGCTTTCTTT
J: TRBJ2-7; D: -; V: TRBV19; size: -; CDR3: CASGLGDSYEQYF; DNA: TGTGCCAGTGGCCTGGGCGACTCCTACGAGCAGTACTTC
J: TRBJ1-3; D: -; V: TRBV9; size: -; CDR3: CASSVYGSSGNTIYF; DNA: TGTGCCAGCAGCGTCTACGGTAGCTCTGGAAACACCATATATTTT
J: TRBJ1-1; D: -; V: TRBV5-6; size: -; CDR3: CASSLAWGGTGEAFF; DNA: TGTGCCAGCAGCTTGGCCTGGGGGGGAACGGGGGAAGCTTTCTTT